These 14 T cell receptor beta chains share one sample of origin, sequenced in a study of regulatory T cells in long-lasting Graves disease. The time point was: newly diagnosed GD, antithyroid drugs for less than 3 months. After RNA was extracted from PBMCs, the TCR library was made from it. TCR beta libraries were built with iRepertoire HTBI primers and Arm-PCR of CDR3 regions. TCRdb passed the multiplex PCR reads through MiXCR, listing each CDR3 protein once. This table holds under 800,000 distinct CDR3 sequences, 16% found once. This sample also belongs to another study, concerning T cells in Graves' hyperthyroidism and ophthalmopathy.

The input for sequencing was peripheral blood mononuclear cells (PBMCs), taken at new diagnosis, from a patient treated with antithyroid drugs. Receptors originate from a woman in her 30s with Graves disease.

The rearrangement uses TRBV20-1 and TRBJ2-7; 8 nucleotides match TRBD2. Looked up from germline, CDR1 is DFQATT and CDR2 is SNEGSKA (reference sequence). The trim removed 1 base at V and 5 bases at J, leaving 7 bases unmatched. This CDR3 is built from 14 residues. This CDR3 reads CSARAAGRGNEQYF. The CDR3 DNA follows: TGCAGTGCTAGAGCCGCCGGGAGGGGCAACGAGCAGTACTTC.

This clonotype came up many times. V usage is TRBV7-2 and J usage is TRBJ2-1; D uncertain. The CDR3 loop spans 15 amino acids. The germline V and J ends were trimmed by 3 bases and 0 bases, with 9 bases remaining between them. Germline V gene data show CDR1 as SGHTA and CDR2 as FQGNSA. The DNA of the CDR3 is TGTGCCAGCAGCTTCGGCAGAAGCTCCTACAATGAGCAGTTCTTC. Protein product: CASSFGRSSYNEQFF.

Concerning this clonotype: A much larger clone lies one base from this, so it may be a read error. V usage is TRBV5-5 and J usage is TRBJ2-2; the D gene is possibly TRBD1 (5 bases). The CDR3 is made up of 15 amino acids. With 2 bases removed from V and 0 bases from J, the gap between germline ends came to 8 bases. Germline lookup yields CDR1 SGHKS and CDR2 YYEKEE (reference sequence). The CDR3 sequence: CASSFVTANTGELFF. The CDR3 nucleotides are TGTGCCAGCAGCTTCGTGACAGCGAACACCGGGGAGCTGTTTTTT. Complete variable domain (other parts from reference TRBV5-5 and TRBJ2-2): DAGVTQSPTHLIKTRGQQVTLRCSPISGHKSVSWYQQVLGQGPQFIFQYYEKEERGRGNFPDRFSARQFPNYSSELNVNALLLGDSALYLCASSFVTANTGELFFGEGSRLTVL.

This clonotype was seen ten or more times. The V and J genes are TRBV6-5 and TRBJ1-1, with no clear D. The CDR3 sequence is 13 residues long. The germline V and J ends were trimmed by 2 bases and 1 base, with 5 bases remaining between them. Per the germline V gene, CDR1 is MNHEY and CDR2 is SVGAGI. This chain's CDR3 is CASSYIQNTEAFF. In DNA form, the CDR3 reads TGTGCCAGCAGTTACATCCAGAACACTGAAGCTTTCTTT.

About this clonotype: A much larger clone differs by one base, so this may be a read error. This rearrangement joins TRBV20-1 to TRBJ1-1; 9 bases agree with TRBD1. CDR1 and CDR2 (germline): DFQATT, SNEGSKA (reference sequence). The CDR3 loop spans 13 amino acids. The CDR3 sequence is CSARTGGSTEALF. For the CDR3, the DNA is TGCAGTGCTAGGACAGGGGGATCAACTGAAGCTCTCTTT.

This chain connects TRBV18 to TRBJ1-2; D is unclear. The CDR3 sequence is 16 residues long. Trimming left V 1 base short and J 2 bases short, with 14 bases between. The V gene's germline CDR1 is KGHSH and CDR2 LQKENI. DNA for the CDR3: TGTGCCAGCTCACCACAACGGGAGCGAGGGAACTATGGCTACACCTTC. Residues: CASSPQRERGNYGYTF.

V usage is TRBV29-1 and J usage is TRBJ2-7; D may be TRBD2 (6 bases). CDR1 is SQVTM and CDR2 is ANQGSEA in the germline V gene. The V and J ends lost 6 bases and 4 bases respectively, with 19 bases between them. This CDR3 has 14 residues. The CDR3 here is CSVDAGDWGYEQYF. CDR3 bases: TGCAGCGTAGATGCCGGGGACTGGGGATACGAGCAGTACTTC.

The CDR3 loop is CASSYGVGAFF. DNA for the CDR3: TGTGCCAGCAGTTACGGGGTTGGCGCTTTCTTT. This chain connects TRBV28 to TRBJ1-1; the D is unclear. There are 11 residues in the CDR3. The germline V gene encodes CDR1 MDHEN and CDR2 SYDVKM. Trimming left V 4 bases short and J 11 bases short, with 11 bases between.

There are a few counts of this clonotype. The CDR3 region has the DNA TGTGCCAGTAGTATGGATGGGAATCAGCCCCAGCATTTT. This gives the protein CASSMDGNQPQHF. The chain carries TRBV19 and TRBJ1-5; D not resolved. V shed 3 bases and J shed 4 bases, with 7 bases lying between them. This CDR3 has 13 residues. The germline CDR1 and CDR2 sequences are LNHDA and SQIVND (reference sequence).

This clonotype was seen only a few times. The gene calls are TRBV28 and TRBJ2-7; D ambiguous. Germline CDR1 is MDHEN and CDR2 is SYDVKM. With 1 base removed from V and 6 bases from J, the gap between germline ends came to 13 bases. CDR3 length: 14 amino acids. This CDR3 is CASSLYTGVGEQYF. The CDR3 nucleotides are TGTGCCAGCAGTTTATATACGGGTGTCGGCGAGCAGTACTTC.

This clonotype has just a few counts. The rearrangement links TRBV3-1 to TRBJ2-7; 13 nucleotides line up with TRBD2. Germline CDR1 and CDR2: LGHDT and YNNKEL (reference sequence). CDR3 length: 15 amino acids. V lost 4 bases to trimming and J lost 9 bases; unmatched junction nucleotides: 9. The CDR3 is CASSPRLAGGLGQYF. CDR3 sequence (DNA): TGTGCCAGCAGCCCCAGACTAGCGGGAGGCCTTGGGCAGTACTTC.

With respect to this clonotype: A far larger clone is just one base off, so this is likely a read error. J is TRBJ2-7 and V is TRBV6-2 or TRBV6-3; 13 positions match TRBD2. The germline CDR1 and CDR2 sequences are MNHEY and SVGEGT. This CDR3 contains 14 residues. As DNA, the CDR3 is TGTGCCGGCAGTCCGACTAGCGGGAGGCTCGAGCAGTACTTC. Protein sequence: CAGSPTSGRLEQYF.

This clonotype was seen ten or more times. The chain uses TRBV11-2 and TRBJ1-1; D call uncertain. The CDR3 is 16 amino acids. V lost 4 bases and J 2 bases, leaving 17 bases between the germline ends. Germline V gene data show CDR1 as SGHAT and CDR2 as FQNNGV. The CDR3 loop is CASSSHSTMGNTEAFF. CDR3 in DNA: TGTGCCAGCAGCTCCCACTCGACAATGGGTAACACTGAAGCTTTCTTT.

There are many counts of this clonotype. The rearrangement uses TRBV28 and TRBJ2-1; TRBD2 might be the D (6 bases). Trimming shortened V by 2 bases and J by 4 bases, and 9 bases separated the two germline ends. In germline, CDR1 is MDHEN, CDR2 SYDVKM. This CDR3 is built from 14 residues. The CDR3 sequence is CASSLPGLYNEQFF. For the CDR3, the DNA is TGTGCCAGCAGTTTACCGGGACTTTACAATGAGCAGTTCTTC.